This entry lists 3 T cell receptor beta chains sequenced from one sample in a study of cytomegalovirus exposure and HLA in healthy donors. Profiling relied on immunoSEQ multiplex PCR, and the TCRdb table lists in-frame clones only, not all of them. The sample yields approximately 120,000 clones, around 94% seen once. Source material: PBMCs. These TCRs come from a woman younger than 30 in good health and CMV-seronegative.

The chain carries TRBV10-1 and TRBJ2-7, with 7 bases identical to TRBD1. The CDR3 spans 14 residues. With 4 bases clipped from V and 6 bases from J, the junction kept 9 bases outside the gene matches. CDR1 is WNHNN, CDR2 SYGVQD, per germline (reference sequence). Written as DNA, the CDR3 is TGCGCCAGCAGTGTCGACAGGGCCCAGGGCGAGCAGTACTTC. It is translated as CASSVDRAQGEQYF.

This chain connects TRBV27 to TRBJ2-3; perhaps TRBD2 as D (8 bases). Trimming shortened V by 8 bases and J by 7 bases, and 28 bases separated the two germline ends. The CDR3 loop spans 17 amino acids. Per germline, CDR1 MNHEY and CDR2 SMNVEV (reference sequence). The CDR3: CASGTDFVIAGKNTQYF. CDR3 bases: TGTGCCAGCGGGACAGACTTTGTTATAGCGGGGAAGAATACGCAGTATTTT.

V and J are TRBV29-1 and TRBJ2-6, with D hard to call. Germline loops: CDR1 SQVTM, CDR2 ANQGSEA. V was pared by 6 bases and J by 6 bases, with 6 bases between. The CDR3 has 11 residues. In DNA form, the CDR3 reads TGCAGCGTACCAGAGGCCAACGTCCTGACTTTC. Translated: CSVPEANVLTF. Supplemented by reference TRBV29-1 and TRBJ2-6, the full variable domain reads SAVISQKPSRDICQRGTSLTIQCQVDSQVTMMFWYRQQPGQSLTLIATANQGSEATYESGFVIDKFPISRPNLTFSTLTVSNMSPEDSSIYLCSVPEANVLTFGAGSRLTVL.